This TCR beta chain was identified in a study of CD8 T cells in ankylosing spondylitis. TCRdb reprocessed the 5' RACE reads via MiXCR and lists one record per CDR3 protein. The data hold around 130,000 distinct CDR3 sequences, with over 6.5% observed a single time. Study conclusions and caveats: Characteristic, it appeared, of ankylosing spondylitis blood was a TCR beta motif of about eight highly homologous variants.

The table lists this clonotype with a count of one. Antigen: not known. Sequencing used blood, either unsorted or a sorted T cell fraction (not recorded which). The source is a male donor with ankylosing spondylitis or in good health (not recorded which).

The CDR3 DNA sequence: TGTGCCACCAGTGATTTGAGGAGGACTAGCGACGGCTTAGAGACCCAGTACTTC. The encoded protein is CATSDLRRTSDGLETQYF. This sequence joins TRBV24-1 and TRBJ2-5; 9 nucleotides agree with TRBD2. The CDR3 totals 18 residues. After removal of 0 bases from V and 4 bases from J, the junction contained 11 bases not matched to a gene. Germline V gene sequence: CDR1 KGHDR, CDR2 SFDVKD.